This T cell receptor beta chain was documented in a study of T cell repertoires in cytomegalovirus infection (dated by TCRdb to 2018 to 2020). The study in broad terms: The HLA type of each donor mattered for the analysis, because public TCR beta signatures pointed to carriage of CMV infection along with the matching HLA type. Results the study describes overall, beyond this receptor: The ex vivo response was dominated by HLA-C-restricted CMV-specific TCR beta clonotypes, and the single most frequent clonotype in two of eight donors was supplied by these HLA-C-restricted clonotypes. Carriers of CMV infection plus the relevant HLA type were discriminated by the cumulative frequency of public TCR beta family members in the study cohort and in an independent roughly 350-donor cohort.

The table lists this clonotype with a few counts. The antigen it binds to is not known. Per-nucleotide qualities are absent, and no much larger clonotype sits a single base away. The germline V gene gives CDR1 as SGHTA and CDR2 as FQGNSA. V and J are trimmed by 5 bases and 7 bases, and the gene matches miss 13 bases of the junction. The CDR3 runs 15 amino acids, cysteine and phenylalanine included. The CDR3 DNA has 45 bases and is translated from base 1. Sequencing was carried out with an Illumina HiSeq 1500. The public sequencing data were trimmed at Q25 with fastp and processed into clonotypes with MiXCR by TCRdb, which kept only in-frame beta chains. Duplicate CDR3 protein sequences are folded into a single record with the most common DNA and genes. Recorded for this sample are 510,000 or so distinct CDR3 sequences; 26% of them occurred a single time. Approximately 13% of the sample comes from the top ten.

The specimen sequenced was PBMCs. The clonotype originates from a human donor in good health (CMV status not recorded). Some clones in this sample may be carry-over from other donors' samples. Here the chain combines TRBV7-2 and TRBJ2-5; TRBD1 fits 7 bases in the junction. The bases are TGTGCCAGCAGCACACAGGGGACCCGTCTGTTGACCCAGTACTTC. Its amino acids are CASSTQGTRLLTQYF.